Following are 3 T cell receptor beta chains from one sample sequenced in a study of technical replicates of blood from several donors. The method was immunoSEQ multiplex PCR; TCRdb's version includes in-frame clones alone and lacks a portion of them. The sample contains about 44,000 clones, around 96% of which appear only once. The sequenced material came from T cells isolated from PBMCs. All receptors derive from a human donor in good health.

The chain carries TRBV4-1 and TRBJ1-1; 7 nucleotides agree with TRBD1. The V and J ends lost 2 bases and 5 bases, in that order; junction bases with no gene match: 8. This CDR3 has 15 residues. Germline V gene sequence: CDR1 MGHRA, CDR2 YSYEKL. The CDR3 loop reads CASSQKGAGGTEAFF. DNA of the CDR3: TGCGCCAGCAGCCAAAAGGGGGCAGGGGGAACTGAAGCTTTCTTT.

The chain combines TRBV27 with TRBJ1-1; the D is unclear. V was cut by 4 bases and J by 4 bases, with 13 bases left in between. CDR1 is MNHEY and CDR2 is SMNVEV in the germline V gene (reference sequence). There are 14 residues in the CDR3. CDR3 protein: CASSSYDTGTEAFF. The CDR3 DNA sequence: TGTGCCAGCAGTTCCTACGACACTGGCACTGAAGCTTTCTTT.

The rearrangement uses TRBV6-5 and TRBJ1-3, with 7 bases that match TRBD1. V shed 5 bases, J shed 0 bases, and the junction held 4 bases outside the gene matches. This CDR3 contains 15 residues. CDR1 is MNHEY and CDR2 is SVGAGI in the germline V gene. This CDR3 is CASSQTGSSGNTIYF. In nucleotides, the CDR3 is TGTGCCAGCAGTCAGACAGGGAGCTCTGGAAACACCATATATTTT.